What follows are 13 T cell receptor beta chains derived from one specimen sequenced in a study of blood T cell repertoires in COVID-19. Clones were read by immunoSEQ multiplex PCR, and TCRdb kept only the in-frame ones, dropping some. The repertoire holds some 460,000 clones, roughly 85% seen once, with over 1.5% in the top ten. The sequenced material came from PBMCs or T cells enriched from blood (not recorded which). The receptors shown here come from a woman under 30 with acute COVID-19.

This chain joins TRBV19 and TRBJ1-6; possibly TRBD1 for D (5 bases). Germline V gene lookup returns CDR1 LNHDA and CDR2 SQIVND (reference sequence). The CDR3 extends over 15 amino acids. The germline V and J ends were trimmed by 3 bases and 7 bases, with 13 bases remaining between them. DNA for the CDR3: TGTGCCAGTAGTATCGATTGGCAGGGCAATTCACCCCTCCACTTT. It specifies CASSIDWQGNSPLHF. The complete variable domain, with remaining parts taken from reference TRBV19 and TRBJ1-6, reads DGGITQSPKYLFRKEGQNVTLSCEQNLNHDAMYWYRQDPGQGLRLIYYSQIVNDFQKGDIAEGYSVSREKKESFPLTVTSAQKNPTAFYLCASSIDWQGNSPLHFGNGTRLTVT.

The chain's CDR3 is CASGNGLAASTDTQYF. The CDR3 bases are TGTGCTAGTGGTAACGGACTAGCGGCCAGCACAGATACGCAGTATTTT. V is TRBV12-5 and J is TRBJ2-3, with 10 nucleotides matching TRBD2. The CDR3 has 16 residues. V shed 5 bases and J 0 bases; nucleotides not matched to a gene: 5. CDR1 is LGHNT, CDR2 FRNRAP, per germline.

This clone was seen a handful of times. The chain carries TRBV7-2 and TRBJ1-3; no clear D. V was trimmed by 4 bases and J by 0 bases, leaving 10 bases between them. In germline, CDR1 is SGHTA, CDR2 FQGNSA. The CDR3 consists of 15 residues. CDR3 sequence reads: CASSSYGDSGNTIYF. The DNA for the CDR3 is TGTGCCAGCAGCTCTTACGGAGACTCTGGAAACACCATATATTTT.

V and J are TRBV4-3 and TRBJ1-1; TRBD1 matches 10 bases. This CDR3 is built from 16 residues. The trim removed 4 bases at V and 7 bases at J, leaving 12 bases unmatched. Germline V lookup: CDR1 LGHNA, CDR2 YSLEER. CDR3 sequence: CASSLKSAGTGVEAFF. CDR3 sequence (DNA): TGCGCCAGCAGCCTAAAATCGGCAGGGACAGGGGTTGAAGCTTTCTTT.

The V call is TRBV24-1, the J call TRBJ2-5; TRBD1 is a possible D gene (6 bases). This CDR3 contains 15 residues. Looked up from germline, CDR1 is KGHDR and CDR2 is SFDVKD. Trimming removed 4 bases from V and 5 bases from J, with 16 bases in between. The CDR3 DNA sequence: TGTGCCACCAGTGACAATCAACAGGGAAGGGAGACCCAGTACTTC. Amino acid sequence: CATSDNQQGRETQYF.

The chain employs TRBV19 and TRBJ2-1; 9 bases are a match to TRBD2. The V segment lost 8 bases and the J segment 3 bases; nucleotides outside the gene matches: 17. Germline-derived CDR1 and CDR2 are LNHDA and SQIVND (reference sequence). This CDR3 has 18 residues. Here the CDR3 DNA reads TGTGCCAGTGGTTCGGTGACTAGCGGCCTAGGGGGCTACAATGAGCAGTTCTTC. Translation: CASGSVTSGLGGYNEQFF. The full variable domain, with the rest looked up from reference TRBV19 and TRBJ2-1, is DGGITQSPKYLFRKEGQNVTLSCEQNLNHDAMYWYRQDPGQGLRLIYYSQIVNDFQKGDIAEGYSVSREKKESFPLTVTSAQKNPTAFYLCASGSVTSGLGGYNEQFFGPGTRLTVL.

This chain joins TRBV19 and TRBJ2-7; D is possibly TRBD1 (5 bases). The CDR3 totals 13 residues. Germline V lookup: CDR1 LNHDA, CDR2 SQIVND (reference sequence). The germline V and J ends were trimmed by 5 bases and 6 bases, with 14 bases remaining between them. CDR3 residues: CASSLTDGTEQYF. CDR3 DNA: TGTGCCAGTAGTCTGACAGACGGAACCGAGCAGTACTTC.

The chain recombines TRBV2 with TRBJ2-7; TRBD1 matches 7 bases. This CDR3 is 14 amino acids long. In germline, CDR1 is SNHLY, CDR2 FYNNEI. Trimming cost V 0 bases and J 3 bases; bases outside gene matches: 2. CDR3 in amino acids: CASSEAGQYYEQYF. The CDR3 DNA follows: TGTGCCAGCAGTGAAGCGGGACAGTACTACGAGCAGTACTTC.

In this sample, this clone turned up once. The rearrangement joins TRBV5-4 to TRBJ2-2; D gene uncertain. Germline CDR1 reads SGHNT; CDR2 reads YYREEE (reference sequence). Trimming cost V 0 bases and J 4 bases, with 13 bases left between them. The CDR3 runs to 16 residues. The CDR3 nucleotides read TGTGCCAGCAGCTTGGCCCCCAAAGACACCACCGGGGAGCTGTTTTTT. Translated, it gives CASSLAPKDTTGELFF.

CDR3 residues: CATSPTAGVINEQFF. The CDR3 DNA sequence: TGTGCCACCAGCCCCACCGCGGGAGTCATCAATGAGCAGTTCTTC. This chain uses TRBV15 with TRBJ2-1; 7 bases match TRBD2. V trimming: 5 bases; J trimming: 6 bases; junction bases outside the gene matches: 10. The length of the CDR3 is 15 residues. CDR1 is LNHNV, CDR2 YYDKDF, per germline (reference sequence). Variable domain in full (rest from reference TRBV15 and TRBJ2-1): DAMVIQNPRYQVTQFGKPVTLSCSQTLNHNVMYWYQQKSSQAPKLLFHYYDKDFNNEADTPDNFQSRRPNTSFCFLDIRSPGLGDTAMYLCATSPTAGVINEQFFGPGTRLTVL.

The CDR3 region is CAWSVGTVNQPQHF. The CDR3 bases are TGTGCCTGGAGTGTGGGGACAGTTAATCAGCCCCAGCATTTT. This chain uses TRBV30 with TRBJ1-5; the match to TRBD1 covers 7 bases. With V trimmed by 0 bases and J by 4 bases, 3 bases remained unmatched. The CDR3 length is 14 residues. CDR1 and CDR2 from the germline V gene are GTSNPN and SVGIG (reference sequence). Based on the CDR3 plus reference TRBV30 and TRBJ1-5, the full variable domain is SQTIHQWPATLVQPVGSPLSLECTVEGTSNPNLYWYRQAAGRGLQLLFYSVGIGQISSEVPQNLSASRPQDRQFILSSKKLLLSDSGFYLCAWSVGTVNQPQHFGDGTRLSIL.

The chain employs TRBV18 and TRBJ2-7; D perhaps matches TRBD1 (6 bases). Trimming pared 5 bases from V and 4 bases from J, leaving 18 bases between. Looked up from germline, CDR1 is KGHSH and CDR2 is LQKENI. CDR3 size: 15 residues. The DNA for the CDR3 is TGTGCCAGCTCAACCCCTCAGGGGCGCGGGTACGAGCAGTACTTC. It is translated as CASSTPQGRGYEQYF.

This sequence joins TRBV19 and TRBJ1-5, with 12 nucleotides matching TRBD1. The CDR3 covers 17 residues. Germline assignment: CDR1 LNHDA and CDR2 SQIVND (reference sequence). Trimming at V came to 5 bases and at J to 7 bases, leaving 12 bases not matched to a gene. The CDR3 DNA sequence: TGTGCCAGTAGTCTCGGGACAGGGGGCCTGGCGTGGCAGCCCCAGCATTTT. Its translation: CASSLGTGGLAWQPQHF.